This is a list of T cell receptor beta chains from one sample in a study of blood T cell repertoires in COVID-19. Clones were read by immunoSEQ multiplex PCR, and TCRdb kept only the in-frame ones, dropping some. In the table there are fewer than 300,000 clones, about nine tenths of which are singletons. Sequences were obtained from PBMCs or T cells enriched from blood (not recorded which). The source is a woman aged 25 to 39 who had recovered from COVID-19. The CDR3 runs from the conserved cysteine through the conserved F or W. The order of the fields is J gene, clone size, V gene, D gene, CDR3 DNA, CDR3 protein. D genes are given only for firm matches. The size field is filled for only some rows; it gives once, few, many or a size class.

TRBJ1-2 | NA | TRBV7-9 | NA | TGTGCCAGCAGCTTCTCCCCGCCAGAGGCCTCCAACTATGGCTACACCTTC | CASSFSPPEASNYGYTF
TRBJ2-1 | NA | TRBV7-2 | TRBD2 | TGTGCCAGCAGCTTACGGTGGGAGGGAAACAATGAGCAGTTCTTC | CASSLRWEGNNEQFF
TRBJ2-7 | NA | TRBV20-1 | TRBD1 | TGCAGTGCTAGTCCCGGGACAGGGAGGTACGAGCAGTACTTC | CSASPGTGRYEQYF
TRBJ2-1 | NA | TRBV7-9 | TRBD2 | TGTGCCAGCAGCTTCCTCGGGACTAGCGCGTCGAATGAGCAGTTCTTC | CASSFLGTSASNEQFF
TRBJ1-1 | once | TRBV5-1 | NA | TGCGCCAGCAGCCGGGGTTTGGCTGTGAACACTGAAGCTTTCTTT | CASSRGLAVNTEAFF
TRBJ1-6 | NA | TRBV6-5 | NA | TGTGCCAGCAGTTCCCTGACAGGATTAAATTCACCCCTCCACTTT | CASSSLTGLNSPLHF
TRBJ2-7 | NA | TRBV28 | TRBD1 | TGTGCCAGCAGTTTAACAGGGGTTAATAACGAGCAGTACTTC | CASSLTGVNNEQYF
TRBJ1-4 | once | TRBV28 | NA | TGTGCCAGCAGTCTCCCTCTGGGGGCAGGTGAAAAACTGTTTTTT | CASSLPLGAGEKLFF
TRBJ2-7 | NA | TRBV27 | TRBD2 | TGTGCCAGCAGTCAACAAGGACTAGCGGGAGGGATTTACGAGCAGTACTTC | CASSQQGLAGGIYEQYF
TRBJ2-7 | NA | TRBV4-3 | NA | TGCGCCAGCAGCCAAGATGGGGAGATCAGCGACGAGCAGTACTTC | CASSQDGEISDEQYF
TRBJ2-1 | NA | TRBV3-1/TRBV3-2 | TRBD2 | TGTGCCAGCAGCCAACCCGGGACTAGCGGGACCTACAATGAGCAGTTCTTC | CASSQPGTSGTYNEQFF
TRBJ2-1 | NA | TRBV7-3 | TRBD2 | TGTGCCAGCAGCTTAACCGGGAGGAGCTCCTACAATGAGCAGTTCTTC | CASSLTGRSSYNEQFF
TRBJ2-1 | once | TRBV19 | NA | TGTGCCAGTAGTATAGATCTAAGACAGTATGAGCAGTTCTTC | CASSIDLRQYEQFF
TRBJ2-7 | NA | TRBV3-1/TRBV3-2 | TRBD2 | TGTGCCAGCAGCCAGCTAGCGGGAAAGGGCTACGAGCAGTACTTC | CASSQLAGKGYEQYF
TRBJ2-7 | NA | TRBV5-4 | TRBD2 | TGTGCCAGCAGCGGCGGGACTAGCGGGAGGAGAGAGCAGTACTTC | CASSGGTSGRREQYF
TRBJ2-1 | NA | TRBV2 | TRBD2 | TGTGCCAGCAGTGAAGCGGGGCTAGCGGGACTCTACCGCAATGAGCAGTTCTTC | CASSEAGLAGLYRNEQFF
TRBJ1-1 | NA | TRBV20-1 | NA | TGCAGTGCTAGAGATAGTAATGAAGCTTTCTTT | CSARDSNEAFF
TRBJ1-4 | NA | TRBV6-2/TRBV6-3 | NA | TGTGCCAGCAGTTACAGCCGGACAAGTGACGAAAAACTGTTTTTT | CASSYSRTSDEKLFF
TRBJ2-7 | NA | TRBV6-5 | NA | TGTGCCAGCAGACCGGGGGTATCCTACGAGCAGTACTTC | CASRPGVSYEQYF
TRBJ1-2 | NA | TRBV6-1 | NA | TGTGCCAGCAGTGAAGCCTCGGGGTATGGCTACACCTTC | CASSEASGYGYTF